This paragraph reports one T cell receptor (beta chain). Its antigen remains unknown. Patients had blood sampled at baseline and again on cycle 4 day 1 and cycle 7 day 1. Sequencing used immunoSEQ multiplex PCR; TCRdb keeps in-frame clones, though not all of them. The sample has under 80,000 clones; less than 95% are singletons. The data belong to a study of OX40 agonist ivuxolimab in advanced cancers. Findings and limits, study-wide: At 0.1 to 3.0 mg/kg and by week 6, clonal expansion occurred in CD4+ and CD8+ blood T cells. The specificity for antigen of the expanded peripheral T cells was not determined. CD4+ T cells averaged fewer expanded clones than CD8+ T cells.

Germline CDR1 reads MDHEN; CDR2 reads SYDVKM. Trimming left V 2 bases short and J 5 bases short, with 10 bases between. This CDR3 has 13 amino acids. The sequencing here drew on CD4+ or CD8+ T cells sorted from blood, taken in a trial of the OX40 agonist ivuxolimab. The origin of this receptor is an adult with an advanced solid tumor such as melanoma, head and neck, liver or kidney cancer. J is TRBJ2-7 and V is TRBV28; D is perhaps TRBD1 (5 bases). CDR3 coding DNA: TGTGCCAGCAGTTTACTCGCACAGGACGAGCAGTACTTC. The encoded protein is CASSLLAQDEQYF. The whole variable domain, remainder taken from reference TRBV28 and TRBJ2-7, is DVKVTQSSRYLVKRTGEKVFLECVQDMDHENMFWYRQDPGLGLRLIYFSYDVKMKEKGDIPEGYSVSREKKERFSLILESASTNQTSMYLCASSLLAQDEQYFGPGTRLTVT.